This TCR beta chain was recovered during a study of blood T cell repertoires in COVID-19. Background on the study: The origin of the acute and convalescent COVID-19 samples was the United States, Italy and Spain.

With 2 bases removed from V and 4 bases from J, the gap between germline ends came to 11 bases. The CDR3 contains 14 residues. CDR1 and CDR2 (germline): MDHEN, SYDVKM. This clone was counted once. The assay was immunoSEQ multiplex PCR, and TCRdb's table has in-frame clones only and misses some. The sample carries some 57,000 clones, around 84% recorded once. This chain connects TRBV28 to TRBJ1-1; a weak D match, TRBD1 (6 bases). Material for sequencing was peripheral blood. The TCR was taken from a man between 65 and 85 years old with acute or convalescent COVID-19. The CDR3 DNA sequence: TGTGCCAGCAGTTTAAGGGCCAGGGGCACTGAAGCTTTCTTT. Protein: CASSLRARGTEAFF.